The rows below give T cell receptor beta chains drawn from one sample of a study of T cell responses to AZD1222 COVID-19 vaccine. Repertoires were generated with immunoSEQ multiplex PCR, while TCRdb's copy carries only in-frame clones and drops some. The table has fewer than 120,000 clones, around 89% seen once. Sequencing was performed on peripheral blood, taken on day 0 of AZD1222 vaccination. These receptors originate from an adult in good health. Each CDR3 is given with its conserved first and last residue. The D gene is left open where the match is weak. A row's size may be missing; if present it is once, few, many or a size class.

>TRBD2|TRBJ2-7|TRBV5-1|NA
CASSTRGREVDEQYF
TGCGCCAGCAGCACACGGGGGCGGGAGGTGGACGAGCAGTACTTC
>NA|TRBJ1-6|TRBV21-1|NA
CASSKDQRTGNSPLHF
TGTGCCAGCAGCAAAGACCAAAGGACGGGCAATTCACCCCTCCACTTT
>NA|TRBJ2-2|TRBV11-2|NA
CASPSVGLNTGELFF
TGTGCCAGCCCCTCGGTGGGACTGAACACCGGGGAGCTGTTTTTT
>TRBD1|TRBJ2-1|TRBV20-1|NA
CSASLLRDSNEQFF
TGCAGTGCTAGTCTCCTTCGGGACAGCAATGAGCAGTTCTTC
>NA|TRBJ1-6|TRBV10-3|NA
CAISQGINSPLHF
TGTGCCATCAGTCAAGGTATTAATTCACCCCTCCACTTT
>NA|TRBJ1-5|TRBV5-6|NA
CASSLVGRNNQPQHF
TGTGCCAGCAGCTTGGTCGGCAGGAACAATCAGCCCCAGCATTTT
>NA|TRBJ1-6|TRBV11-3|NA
CASSLDQNSPLHF
TGTGCCAGCAGCTTAGATCAAAATTCACCCCTCCACTTT
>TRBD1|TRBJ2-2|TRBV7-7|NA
CASSSTGAHTGELFF
TGTGCCAGCAGCTCGACAGGGGCGCACACCGGGGAGCTGTTTTTT
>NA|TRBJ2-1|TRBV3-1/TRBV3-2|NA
CASSQHNRDEQFF
TGTGCCAGCAGCCAACATAACAGGGATGAGCAGTTCTTC
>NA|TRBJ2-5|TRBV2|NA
CASSTQGGGETQYF
TGTGCCAGCAGTACCCAGGGGGGAGGCGAGACCCAGTACTTC
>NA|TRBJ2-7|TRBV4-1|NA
CASSQDKLWYEQYF
TGCGCCAGCAGCCAAGATAAGCTGTGGTACGAGCAGTACTTC
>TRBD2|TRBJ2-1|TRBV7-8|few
CASSGNSGRAYNEQFF
TGTGCCAGCAGCGGAAATAGCGGGAGGGCTTACAATGAGCAGTTCTTC
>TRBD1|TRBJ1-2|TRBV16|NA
CASSPLPTGNYGYTF
TGTGCCAGCAGCCCACTACCGACAGGGAACTATGGCTACACCTTC
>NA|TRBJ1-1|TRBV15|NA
CATSRSTGWMNTEAFF
TGTGCCACCAGCAGGTCGACAGGCTGGATGAACACTGAAGCTTTCTTT
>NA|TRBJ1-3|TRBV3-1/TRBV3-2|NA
CASSQSGNTIYF
TGTGCCAGCAGCCAATCGGGAAACACCATATATTTT
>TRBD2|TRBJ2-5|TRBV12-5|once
CASGFPGGDPLRGTQYF
TGTGCTAGTGGTTTCCCGGGGGGGGACCCCCTGCGTGGGACCCAGTACTTC
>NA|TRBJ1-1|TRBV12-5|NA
CASEGVRTEAFF
TGTGCTAGTGAGGGGGTTCGCACTGAAGCTTTCTTT
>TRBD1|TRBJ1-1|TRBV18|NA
CASSSRQGLGMGEAFF
TGTGCCAGCTCGTCCCGACAGGGGCTCGGTATGGGTGAAGCTTTCTTT
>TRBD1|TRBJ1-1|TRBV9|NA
CASSAGTGQMNTEAFF
TGTGCCAGCAGCGCGGGGACAGGCCAGATGAACACTGAAGCTTTCTTT
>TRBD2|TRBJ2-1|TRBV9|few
CASSVLAGGWNEQFF
TGTGCCAGCAGCGTTCTAGCGGGAGGATGGAATGAGCAGTTCTTC
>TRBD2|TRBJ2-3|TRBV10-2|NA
CASSQAGGRTDTQYF
TGCGCCAGCAGCCAGGCGGGGGGTCGGACAGATACGCAGTATTTT
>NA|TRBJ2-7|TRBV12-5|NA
CASEGGVSYEQYF
TGTGCTAGTGAAGGGGGAGTGTCCTACGAGCAGTACTTC
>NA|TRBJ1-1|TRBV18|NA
CASSQMTHTEAFF
TGTGCCAGCTCACAGATGACCCACACTGAAGCTTTCTTT
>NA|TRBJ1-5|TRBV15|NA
CATSLQGLSNQPQHF
TGTGCCACCAGCTTACAGGGTCTAAGCAATCAGCCCCAGCATTTT
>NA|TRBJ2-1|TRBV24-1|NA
CATRDTYNEQFF
TGTGCCACCAGAGACACATACAATGAGCAGTTCTTC
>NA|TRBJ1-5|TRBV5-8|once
CASSFGRPNQPQHF
TGTGCCAGCAGCTTTGGTAGACCGAATCAGCCCCAGCATTTT
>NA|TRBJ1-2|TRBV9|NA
CASSQDGLMPYGYTF
TGTGCCAGCAGCCAAGACGGACTTATGCCCTATGGCTACACCTTC
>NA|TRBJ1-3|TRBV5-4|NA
CASSLKGLPNTIYF
TGTGCCAGCAGCTTGAAGGGACTACCAAACACCATATATTTT
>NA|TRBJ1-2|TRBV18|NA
CASSPGTSEYYGYTF
TGTGCCAGCTCGCCTGGGACGTCGGAATACTATGGCTACACCTTC
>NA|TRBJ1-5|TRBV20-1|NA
CSASKGRQPQHF
TGCAGTGCTAGTAAGGGTCGGCAGCCCCAGCATTTT
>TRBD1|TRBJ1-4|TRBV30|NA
CAWSPDRVTNEKLFF
TGTGCCTGGAGTCCGGACAGGGTAACTAATGAAAAACTGTTTTTT
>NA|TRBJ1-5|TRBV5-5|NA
CASSLGGARQPQHF
TGTGCCAGCAGCTTGGGGGGGGCTCGGCAGCCCCAGCATTTT
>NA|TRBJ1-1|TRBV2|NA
CASNTGRSTEAFF
TGTGCCAGCAATACGGGGAGGTCGACTGAAGCTTTCTTT
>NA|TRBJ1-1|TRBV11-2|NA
CASSLGEQPMNTEAFF
TGTGCCAGCAGCTTAGGGGAACAGCCTATGAACACTGAAGCTTTCTTT
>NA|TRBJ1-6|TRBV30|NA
CAWSVQGTEPLHF
TGTGCCTGGAGTGTACAGGGTACCGAACCCCTCCACTTT
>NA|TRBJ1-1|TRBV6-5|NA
CASSYGLGEEAFF
TGTGCCAGCAGTTACGGATTGGGGGAAGAAGCTTTCTTT
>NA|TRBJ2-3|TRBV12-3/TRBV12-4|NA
CASSSSTDTQYF
TGTGCCAGCAGTTCTAGCACAGATACGCAGTATTTT
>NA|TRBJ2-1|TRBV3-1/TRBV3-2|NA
CASSQDPGDPYNEQFF
TGTGCCAGCAGCCAAGATCCGGGAGACCCCTACAATGAGCAGTTCTTC
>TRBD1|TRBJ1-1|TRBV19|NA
CASSLTRGTANTEAFF
TGTGCCAGTAGTCTGACGAGGGGGACAGCGAACACTGAAGCTTTCTTT